These 28 T cell receptor beta chains originate from one sample sequenced in a study of regulatory T cells in long-lasting Graves disease. Stated time point: persistent/refractory GD, antithyroid drugs over 5 years with positive TRAb. Researchers made the TCR library from RNA that was extracted from PBMCs. With iRepertoire HTBI primers and Arm-PCR of CDR3 regions, TCR beta libraries were built. Each CDR3 protein gets one entry after TCRdb re-called the multiplex PCR reads with MiXCR. The sample consists of approximately 440,000 distinct CDR3 sequences, about 20% of them appearing once. The sample consisted of peripheral blood mononuclear cells (PBMCs), taken when the disease was refractory, from a patient treated with antithyroid drugs. These receptors all come from a female donor with Graves disease.

This clonotype was seen ten or more times. The chain employs TRBV13 and TRBJ1-1; TRBD1 matches at 8 bases. Germline values: CDR1 PRHDT, CDR2 FYEKMQ (reference sequence). CDR3 length: 15 residues. V lost 5 bases, J lost 6 bases, and 11 bases stayed unmatched. The CDR3 bases are TGTGCCAGCAGCCACCGGGACAGGTCCGTGGCTGAAGCTTTCTTT. Amino acid sequence: CASSHRDRSVAEAFF.

Comment on this clonotype: The final CDR3 position lacks the conserved phenylalanine or tryptophan, pointing to a likely read error. The chain carries TRBV28 and TRBJ1-1; TRBD1 aligns across 8 bases. The junction had 7 bases not matched to a gene; V was cut back by 4 bases and J by 6 bases. CDR1 and CDR2 (germline): MDHEN, SYDVKM. The CDR3 sequence is 14 residues long. The CDR3 is CASSSAQGGSEAFS. The CDR3 bases are TGTGCCAGCAGTTCGGCACAGGGGGGCTCTGAAGCTTTCTCT.

This clonotype came up a few times. The chain couples TRBV15 to TRBJ1-2; tentatively, D is TRBD1 (5 bases). CDR1 and CDR2 (germline): LNHNV, YYDKDF (reference sequence). Trimming removed 2 bases at V and 4 bases at J, with 11 bases between. This CDR3 has 14 amino acids. CDR3 protein: CATSRKQVPYGYTF. CDR3 bases: TGTGCCACCAGCAGAAAACAGGTCCCCTATGGCTACACCTTC.

The genes are TRBV3-1 and TRBJ1-6; 7 positions agree with TRBD1. Germline V lookup: CDR1 LGHDT, CDR2 YNNKEL (reference sequence). Trimming took 5 bases from V and 11 from J; bases not matched to a gene: 6. The CDR3 extends over 13 amino acids. CDR3 DNA sequence: TGTGCCAGCAGCTATGGACAGGCGGCACCCCTCCACTTT. Translating gives CASSYGQAAPLHF.

The chain couples TRBV6-2 or TRBV6-3 to TRBJ2-7; possible D gene TRBD1, 5 bases. V shed 2 bases and J shed 5 bases, with 10 bases lying between them. Looked up from germline, CDR1 is MNHEY and CDR2 is SVGEGT. The CDR3 has 13 residues. CDR3 residues: CASSYAGPNEQYF. CDR3 nucleotide sequence: TGTGCCAGCAGTTACGCAGGGCCCAACGAGCAGTACTTC.

Note on this clonotype: Possible read error: a much larger clone is one base away. The chain couples TRBV6-1 to TRBJ1-2, with D possibly TRBD1 on 5 matching bases. Trimming pared 8 bases from V and 6 bases from J, leaving 10 bases between. The CDR3 is 11 amino acids. The germline CDR1 and CDR2 sequences are MNHNS and SASEGT. CDR3 nucleotides: TGTGCCAGCTCCAGGGCCCATGGCTACACCTTC. Encoded protein: CASSRAHGYTF.

This clonotype was detected many times. J is TRBJ1-2 and V is TRBV28, with 7 positions matching TRBD1. The length of the CDR3 is 13 residues. After removal of 7 bases from V and 7 bases from J, the junction contained 9 bases not matched to a gene. Germline V CDR1 and CDR2: MDHEN, SYDVKM. For the CDR3, the DNA is TGTGCCAGCATAAGACAGGGAATAGGTGGCTACACCTTC. Translated: CASIRQGIGGYTF.

In this sample, this clonotype turned up once. This rearrangement joins TRBV9 to TRBJ1-4, with 8 bases fitting TRBD1. The CDR3 covers 17 residues. Germline V gene data show CDR1 as SGDLS and CDR2 as YYNGEE. Trimming cost V 0 bases and J 4 bases; bases outside gene matches: 8. CDR3 DNA sequence: TGTGCCAGCAGCGTAGGAGCAGGGGGCTCGGGTAATGAAAAACTGTTTTTT. Its translation is CASSVGAGGSGNEKLFF.

The CDR3 nucleotides are TGTGCCAGCAGCCCTCTATATGAAACAGGGGGGAAAGGCAATCAGCCCCAGCATTTT. It encodes CASSPLYETGGKGNQPQHF. The gene calls are TRBV7-9 and TRBJ1-5; 8 bases are a match to TRBD1. The CDR3 is 19 residues long. V was pared by 5 bases and J by 2 bases, with 17 bases of the junction left unmatched. Germline CDR1 is SEHNR and CDR2 is FQNEAQ (reference sequence).

This rearrangement joins TRBV7-9 to TRBJ1-1; 7 bases are shared with TRBD1. Germline CDR1 reads SEHNR; CDR2 reads FQNEAQ (reference sequence). V shed 0 bases, J shed 11 bases, and the junction held 12 bases outside the gene matches. The CDR3 covers 15 residues. This CDR3 reads CASSLAPVRGIEAFF. CDR3 DNA: TGTGCCAGCAGCTTAGCGCCCGTCAGGGGGATTGAGGCTTTCTTT.

J is TRBJ1-3 and V is TRBV28; 8 bases fit TRBD1. With V trimmed by 8 bases and J by 2 bases, 8 bases remained unmatched. CDR1 MDHEN and CDR2 SYDVKM come from the germline V gene. The CDR3 has 15 residues. The CDR3, as DNA: TGTGCCAGCTCATTTCAGGGGGCTCCTGGAAACACCATATATTTT. This translates into CASSFQGAPGNTIYF.

J is TRBJ2-2 and V is TRBV11-2; 9 bases agree with TRBD2. Germline values: CDR1 SGHAT, CDR2 FQNNGV. The V and J ends lost 1 base and 7 bases, in that order; junction bases with no gene match: 1. The CDR3 is 14 amino acids. In DNA, the CDR3 is TGTGCCAGCAGCTTAGGTAGCGGGAGCGGGGAGCTGTTTTTT. This encodes CASSLGSGSGELFF. The full variable domain, its missing parts supplied by reference TRBV11-2 and TRBJ2-2, is EAGVAQSPRYKIIEKRQSVAFWCNPISGHATLYWYQQILGQGPKLLIQFQNNGVVDDSQLPKDRFSAERLKGVDSTLKIQPAKLEDSAVYLCASSLGSGSGELFFGEGSRLTVL.

This clonotype showed up many times. The chain couples TRBV7-2 to TRBJ2-7, with D possibly matching TRBD2 (5 bases). V was shortened by 0 bases and J by 2 bases, with 11 bases between the two germline ends. Looked up from germline, CDR1 is SGHTA and CDR2 is FQGNSA. The CDR3 spans 15 residues. The CDR3 nucleotides are TGTGCCAGCAGCTTAGCCCCCGGGGTAACCTACGAGCAGTACTTC. Encoded protein: CASSLAPGVTYEQYF.

Details on this clonotype: A much more abundant neighbour one base away suggests this may be a read error. The J gene is TRBJ2-5, the V gene TRBV6-5, with 9 bases identical to TRBD2. This CDR3 contains 16 residues. CDR1 is MNHEY, CDR2 SVGAGI, per germline. The CDR3 is CASSFAGGPKKETRYF. CDR3 coding DNA: TGTGCCAGCAGTTTTGCGGGAGGGCCCAAAAAAGAGACCCGGTACTTC.

J is TRBJ2-7 and V is TRBV7-9, with D possibly being TRBD1 or TRBD2 (5 bases each). The CDR3 is 16 residues long. The germline V gene encodes CDR1 SEHNR and CDR2 FQNEAQ (reference sequence). The V gene lost 1 base and the J gene lost 0 bases, with 13 bases spanning the gap. The CDR3 sequence is CASSLEWGGPSYEQYF. The CDR3 DNA sequence: TGTGCCAGCAGCTTAGAATGGGGCGGGCCCTCCTACGAGCAGTACTTC.

This chain links TRBV12-3 or TRBV12-4 with TRBJ2-7; TRBD1 agrees at 7 bases. This CDR3 has 15 residues. After removal of 4 bases from V and 2 bases from J, the junction contained 8 bases not matched to a gene. In DNA form, the CDR3 reads TGTGCCAGCAGTTCGGGACAGACAACCCCCTACGAGCAGTACTTC. Protein sequence: CASSSGQTTPYEQYF.

V is TRBV6-1 and J is TRBJ1-1; D is perhaps TRBD1 (6 bases). V was cut by 7 bases and J by 4 bases, with 16 bases left in between. Germline CDR1 reads MNHNS; CDR2 reads SASEGT. CDR3 length: 14 amino acids. CDR3 in DNA: TGTGCCAGCATTCAGGGGCGAGGGAGCACTGAAGCTTTCTTT. Protein sequence: CASIQGRGSTEAFF.

This chain links TRBV3-1 with TRBJ2-7; TRBD1 or TRBD2 may be the D gene (6 bases each). Trimming left V 3 bases short and J 2 bases short, with 11 bases between. Germline V lookup: CDR1 LGHDT, CDR2 YNNKEL (reference sequence). The CDR3 has 14 amino acids. The CDR3 bases are TGTGCCAGCAGCCAGGCGGGACACCCCTACGAGCAGTACTTC. Its protein product is CASSQAGHPYEQYF.

This clonotype was detected many times. This chain connects TRBV6-1 to TRBJ1-4; D is undetermined. The germline CDR1 and CDR2 sequences are MNHNS and SASEGT. The CDR3 has 15 amino acids. V was shortened by 6 bases and J by 5 bases, with 16 bases between the two germline ends. CDR3 sequence (DNA): TGTGCCAGCAGCTATACGGGAGGGCTCAATGAAAAACTGTTTTTT. It codes for CASSYTGGLNEKLFF.

This clonotype was counted between two and nine times. The junction and the germline gene differ at one end; a read error may be behind it. The chain uses TRBV11-2 and TRBJ1-2; D gene unclear. Germline CDR1 is SGHAT and CDR2 is FQNNGV. The CDR3 contains 13 residues. Written as DNA, the CDR3 is TGTGCCAACAGCTTAGCGAGGGAGGGTGGCTACACCTTC. Translating it yields CANSLAREGGYTF.

This chain joins TRBV19 and TRBJ2-7; possible D gene TRBD1, 6 bases. CDR1 and CDR2 (germline): LNHDA, SQIVND (reference sequence). The CDR3 runs to 14 residues. For the CDR3, the DNA is TGTGCTAGTCGCCTAAACAGGGCGGGCTACGAGCAGTACTTC. It encodes CASRLNRAGYEQYF. Drawing the rest from reference TRBV19 and TRBJ2-7, the complete variable domain is DGGITQSPKYLFRKEGQNVTLSCEQNLNHDAMYWYRQDPGQGLRLIYYSQIVNDFQKGDIAEGYSVSREKKESFPLTVTSAQKNPTAFYLCASRLNRAGYEQYFGPGTRLTVT.

The rearrangement uses TRBV29-1 and TRBJ2-7; weak D call: TRBD1 (6 bases). V was pared by 4 bases and J by 2 bases, with 15 bases between. The CDR3 covers 14 residues. Germline assignment: CDR1 SQVTM and CDR2 ANQGSEA. The CDR3 spells CSVVTMDRPYEQYF. CDR3 nucleotide sequence: TGCAGCGTTGTGACGATGGACAGACCCTACGAGCAGTACTTC.

This clonotype was found a few times. This sequence joins TRBV27 and TRBJ1-4, with D unresolved. Germline assignment: CDR1 MNHEY and CDR2 SMNVEV (reference sequence). The CDR3 is made up of 19 amino acids. V shed 1 base and J shed 2 bases, with 20 bases lying between them. CDR3 amino acids: CASSLFPPTIGTTNEKLFF. DNA for the CDR3: TGTGCCAGCAGTTTATTTCCCCCCACGATTGGAACTACTAATGAAAAACTGTTTTTT.

The table lists this clonotype with many counts. The chain combines TRBV11-1 with TRBJ1-1; a weak D match, TRBD1 (5 bases). The CDR3 runs 12 residues. Trimming removed 5 bases at V and 6 bases at J, with 10 bases between. Germline CDR1 SGHAT, CDR2 FQDESV (reference sequence). In nucleotides, the CDR3 is TGTGCCAGCAGCGTCCAGGGCCCTGAAGCTTTCTTT. Its translation: CASSVQGPEAFF.

The V call is TRBV30, the J call TRBJ2-7, with D tentatively TRBD1 or TRBD2 (6 bases each). CDR3 length equals 13 residues. Germline V gene data show CDR1 as GTSNPN and CDR2 as SVGIG (reference sequence). V lost 4 bases, J lost 6 bases, and 16 bases lay in between. CDR3 sequence reads: CAWTDPGALEQYF. The CDR3 region has the DNA TGTGCCTGGACTGACCCGGGGGCTCTCGAGCAGTACTTC.

This clonotype appeared a few times. This rearrangement joins TRBV30 to TRBJ1-1; no reliable D call. V gave up 2 bases and J gave up 0 bases, with 7 bases separating them. The CDR3 is made up of 13 amino acids. Per the germline V gene, CDR1 is GTSNPN and CDR2 is SVGIG (reference sequence). In DNA form, the CDR3 reads TGTGCCTGGAGTTTTCGGGTGAACACTGAAGCTTTCTTT. Its protein is CAWSFRVNTEAFF.

In its sample, this clonotype was seen many times. The chain joins TRBV28 to TRBJ1-2, with a tentative D call TRBD1 (5 bases). Germline CDR1 reads MDHEN; CDR2 reads SYDVKM. The ends were cut back, 6 bases at V and 4 bases at J, with 12 bases in the middle. The CDR3 is made up of 13 amino acids. The CDR3 loop reads CASRRDGLYGYTF. The CDR3, as DNA: TGTGCCAGCAGAAGGGACGGCCTCTATGGCTACACCTTC.

This clonotype was picked up one time. A much larger clone is a single base away; this may be a read error. The rearrangement joins TRBV11-1 to TRBJ2-7; D call uncertain. CDR1 and CDR2 from the germline V gene are SGHAT and FQDESV (reference sequence). This CDR3 region has 11 residues. Trimming took 3 bases from V and 7 from J, leaving 7 bases between them. Here the CDR3 reads CASSFTAEQYF. Here the CDR3 DNA reads TGTGCCAGCAGCTTTACTGCGGAGCAGTACTTC.